Listed below are T cell receptor beta chains from one sample, sequenced in a study of blood T cell repertoires in COVID-19. Data came from immunoSEQ multiplex PCR; TCRdb stores just in-frame clones and leaves some out. The data show about 71,000 clones, about nine tenths seen once. Material: peripheral blood. These receptors came from a woman aged 18-35 years with acute or convalescent COVID-19. Each CDR3 is given with its conserved first and last residue. Each record gives: D gene, V gene, J gene, clone size, CDR3 DNA, CDR3 protein. The D gene is left open where the match is weak. A clone size is listed for some rows: how often the clone was seen (once, few, many), or a class if it is expanded.

TRBD1	TRBV14	TRBJ1-6	.	TGTGCCAGCAGCCAGACAGGGGTGTCACCCCTCCACTTT	CASSQTGVSPLHF
.	TRBV28	TRBJ1-6	.	TGTGCCAGCAGTTTTACGGGGGGTTCACCCCTCCACTTT	CASSFTGGSPLHF
TRBD1	TRBV7-9	TRBJ1-1	.	TGTGCCAGCAGCTTAGGAGGGGGCGAAGCTTTCTTT	CASSLGGGEAFF
TRBD1	TRBV7-8	TRBJ2-7	.	TGTGCCAGCAGCTTAGCCCCGGGACAGGTCAGCTCCTACGAGCAGTACTTC	CASSLAPGQVSSYEQYF
TRBD2	TRBV7-8	TRBJ2-2	.	TGTGCCAGCAGCTTAGTTCGCGGGAGCGGAACCGGGGAGCTGTTTTTT	CASSLVRGSGTGELFF
.	TRBV7-2	TRBJ2-3	.	TGTGCCAGCAGCTTAGGGGGCATCGGCACAGATACGCAGTATTTT	CASSLGGIGTDTQYF
.	TRBV29-1	TRBJ1-2	.	TGCAGCGTTGTAGGAGGGTATGGCTACACCTTC	CSVVGGYGYTF
.	TRBV29-1	TRBJ2-3	.	TGCAGCGTTAGGACAGAGGCAAATACGCAGTATTTT	CSVRTEANTQYF
.	TRBV12-5	TRBJ2-1	.	TGTGCTAGTGGACTAACTAGAAGTGAGCAGTTCTTC	CASGLTRSEQFF
TRBD2	TRBV3-1/TRBV3-2	TRBJ2-3	.	TGTGCCAGCAGCCAAGACGAGGTCGCCCCGGGACTAGCAGGTGATACGCAGTATTTT	CASSQDEVAPGLAGDTQYF
.	TRBV11-2	TRBJ2-3	.	TGTGCCAGCAGCTTAGGGACCTGGGAGCCCCGCACAGATACGCAGTATTTT	CASSLGTWEPRTDTQYF
TRBD2	TRBV3-1/TRBV3-2	TRBJ2-3	.	TGTGCCAGCAGCCGTTACCGGACTAGCGGGAGGGCGGGAGCAGATACGCAGTATTTT	CASSRYRTSGRAGADTQYF
.	TRBV6-2/TRBV6-3	TRBJ2-5	once	TGTGCCAGCAGTTACTCCTCGGGACTGATGAAAGAGACCCAGTACTTC	CASSYSSGLMKETQYF
.	TRBV20-1	TRBJ2-2	.	TGCAGTGCCCTAATTTACGGGGAGCTGTTTTTT	CSALIYGELFF
TRBD1	TRBV28	TRBJ2-7	few	TGTGCCACCAGGACAGGGGGCTTCGAGCAGTACTTC	CATRTGGFEQYF
TRBD2	TRBV3-1/TRBV3-2	TRBJ2-5	.	TGTGCCAGCAGCCAGGGGACTAGCGGGAGGCTGGAGACCCAGTACTTC	CASSQGTSGRLETQYF
.	TRBV7-8	TRBJ2-1	.	TGTGCCAGCAGCTCGTACAGGGTCAATGAGCAGTTCTTC	CASSSYRVNEQFF
.	TRBV27	TRBJ1-4	.	TGTGCCAGCAGTCCTGCTTGGCTTCAATCTCATGAAAAACTGTTTTTT	CASSPAWLQSHEKLFF
TRBD1	TRBV6-4	TRBJ2-1	.	TGTGCCAGCAGCCAAGGGGGACAGGGGATGAATGAGCAGTTCTTC	CASSQGGQGMNEQFF
.	TRBV18	TRBJ2-7	few	TGTGCCAGCTCACCACCGTTCGGGGTCCCCGAGCAGTACTTC	CASSPPFGVPEQYF
.	TRBV3-1/TRBV3-2	TRBJ1-2	.	TGTGCCAGCAGCTCTCGGGACAAAACCTCAACTAACTATGGCTACACCTTC	CASSSRDKTSTNYGYTF
TRBD1	TRBV29-1	TRBJ1-2	.	TGCAGCGTTGAAGATCGCTTAGACCGGGACAGCAATAAGTATGGCTACACCTTC	CSVEDRLDRDSNKYGYTF
.	TRBV11-2	TRBJ2-7	few	TGTGCCAGCAGCTTTGGAGGTGTCGGCTACGAGCAGTACTTC	CASSFGGVGYEQYF
TRBD1	TRBV19	TRBJ1-1	.	TGTGCCAGTAGTATCGGACAGGGAAACACTGAAGCTTTCTTT	CASSIGQGNTEAFF
TRBD1	TRBV10-3	TRBJ2-3	.	TGTGCCATCAGCGGCGGGACAGGGAGGACAGATACGCAGTATTTT	CAISGGTGRTDTQYF
.	TRBV21-1	TRBJ2-2	.	TGTGCCAGCAGCAAAGCGTCAGTTTCCGGGGAGCTGTTTTTT	CASSKASVSGELFF
.	TRBV18	TRBJ2-5	.	TGTGCCAGCTCAACCGGTCGGGGGGAGACCCAGTACTTC	CASSTGRGETQYF
.	TRBV6-5	TRBJ1-4	.	TGTGCCAGCAGTCCCGGGCAGGGTAACGAAAAACTGTTTTTT	CASSPGQGNEKLFF
TRBD2	TRBV27	TRBJ2-5	.	TGTGCCAGCAGTTTAGCTAGCGGGAGAGAGACCCAGTACTTC	CASSLASGRETQYF
.	TRBV5-1	TRBJ2-7	once	TGCGCCAGCAGCTTGGATCCGGGGGTGGCCTACGAGCAGTACTTC	CASSLDPGVAYEQYF
.	TRBV6-1	TRBJ1-2	.	TGTGCCAGCAGTGAATATGACAGTCCATCCTATGGCTACACCTTC	CASSEYDSPSYGYTF
.	TRBV20-1	TRBJ1-2	.	TGCAGTGCCTATAACTATGGCTACACCTTC	CSAYNYGYTF
.	TRBV5-1	TRBJ2-7	.	TGCGCCAGCAGCTTGGGGCGGAACGAGCAGTACTTC	CASSLGRNEQYF
TRBD1	TRBV20-1	TRBJ1-2	.	TGCAGTGCGAGTGACAGGGTAAGCGGCTACACCTTC	CSASDRVSGYTF
.	TRBV6-2/TRBV6-3	TRBJ2-2	.	TGTGCCAGCAGTTACTCATTCAGGGATACCACCGGGGAGCTGTTTTTT	CASSYSFRDTTGELFF